The 28 T cell receptor beta chains below all came from one sample that was sequenced in a study of T-cell reconstitution after alpha-beta-depleted transplantation in children (dated by TCRdb to between 2015 and 2016). Read against the paper, the sample's treatment or condition label means: allogeneic hematopoietic cell transplantation with graft depleted of TCRalphabeta T cells and CD19 B cells. Library preparation was by PCR. Instrument used: Illumina HiSeq 2500. TCR library preparation used molecular barcoding, with unique molecular identifiers applied to normalize quantification of the TCRbeta repertoire. TCRdb applied fastp at Q25 and MiXCR to the public reads, then kept only in-frame beta chains. Under each unique CDR3 protein, matching rows form one entry showing the most common genes and DNA. The sample table shows over 400,000 distinct CDR3 sequences, and approximately 41% are seen once. In total, the top ten clones hold 27% of the sample.

Sequences were derived from PBMCs, sampled before TCRalphabeta/CD19-depleted stem cell transplant. The origin of the receptors is a girl aged 2-15 years with aplastic anemia, due to receive a stem cell transplant.

Here the CDR3 reads CASSISGTGGRDTQYF. CDR3 DNA: TGCGCCAGCAGCATATCCGGGACAGGGGGCCGGGATACGCAGTATTTT. The V call is TRBV5-1, the J call TRBJ2-3; 12 bases are shared with TRBD1. CDR3 length: 16 residues. The trim removed 4 bases at V and 6 bases at J, leaving 9 bases unmatched. CDR1 is SGHRS, CDR2 YFSETQ, per germline.

V gene TRBV23-1 combines with J gene TRBJ1-2; the D gene is possibly TRBD1 (5 bases). TRBV23-1 carries the ORF label, with uncertain function. V shed 2 bases and J shed 2 bases, with 9 bases lying between them. The CDR3 is 14 residues long. CDR3 loop: CASSQPGTNYGYTF. The DNA for the CDR3 is TGCGCCAGCAGTCAACCCGGGACCAACTATGGCTACACCTTC.

This clonotype was detected many times. V and J are TRBV12-3 or TRBV12-4 and TRBJ1-5, with 8 positions matching TRBD1. Trimming cost V 1 base and J 0 bases; bases outside gene matches: 5. This CDR3 is built from 17 residues. The CDR3 nucleotides read TGTGCCAGCAGTTTAGGACGGGGACAGGCTAGCAATCAGCCCCAGCATTTT. This codes for CASSLGRGQASNQPQHF.

There are many counts of this clonotype. The rearrangement uses TRBV20-1 and TRBJ2-1; D is possibly TRBD2 (5 bases). V lost 0 bases, J lost 0 bases, and 15 bases lay in between. CDR1 is DFQATT and CDR2 is SNEGSKA in the germline V gene (reference sequence). This CDR3 has 17 residues. CDR3 DNA sequence: TGCAGTGCTAGAGAGGACTCTTCTTTGAGCTCCTACAATGAGCAGTTCTTC. Protein product: CSAREDSSLSSYNEQFF.

In this sample, this clonotype turned up many times. The chain links TRBV6-5 to TRBJ2-1; D gene unclear. This CDR3 spans 13 amino acids. Trimming shortened V by 2 bases and J by 0 bases, and 2 bases separated the two germline ends. CDR1 and CDR2 (germline): MNHEY, SVGAGI. The CDR3 is CASSYRSYNEQFF. For the CDR3, the DNA is TGTGCCAGCAGTTACCGCTCCTACAATGAGCAGTTCTTC.

The V call is TRBV12-3 or TRBV12-4, the J call TRBJ2-1; no reliable D call. This CDR3 contains 10 residues. Trimming took off 5 bases at V and 15 bases at J, with 11 bases between the two ends. CDR3: CASSARRVFF. The CDR3 DNA is TGTGCCAGCAGTGCCCGTCGGGTGTTCTTC.

The chain employs TRBV7-2 and TRBJ1-3; 7 bases line up with TRBD1. Germline CDR1 and CDR2: SGHTA and FQGNSA. The CDR3 spans 15 residues. Losses at the gene ends were 4 bases for V and 7 bases for J; bases not matched to a gene: 10. The CDR3 DNA follows: TGTGCCAGCAGCTCACAGGGGCAAGGGCCCAACACCATATATTTT. It encodes CASSSQGQGPNTIYF.

CDR3 nucleotides: TGCAGTGCTCTTCTCGGACTAGCCACAGATACGCAGTATTTT. Protein sequence: CSALLGLATDTQYF. The rearrangement links TRBV20-1 to TRBJ2-3; TRBD2 agrees at 8 bases. CDR3 length: 14 residues. Per the germline V gene, CDR1 is DFQATT and CDR2 is SNEGSKA (reference sequence). Trimming at V came to 5 bases and at J to 2 bases, leaving 6 bases not matched to a gene.

The chain carries TRBV11-2 and TRBJ2-1, with TRBD1 as a possible D gene (6 bases). CDR1 is SGHAT, CDR2 FQNNGV, per germline. V lost 4 bases and J 9 bases, leaving 16 bases between the germline ends. The CDR3 loop spans 14 amino acids. The CDR3 coding sequence is TGTGCCAGCAGCTCCGGGCAGGGGTTACGTGAGCAGTTCTTC. Translation: CASSSGQGLREQFF. The variable domain in full, completed from reference TRBV11-2 and TRBJ2-1, reads EAGVAQSPRYKIIEKRQSVAFWCNPISGHATLYWYQQILGQGPKLLIQFQNNGVVDDSQLPKDRFSAERLKGVDSTLKIQPAKLEDSAVYLCASSSGQGLREQFFGPGTRLTVL.

This clonotype was observed many times. The V and J genes are TRBV5-1 and TRBJ2-7; tentative D call: TRBD1 (6 bases). V was pared by 5 bases and J by 2 bases, with 17 bases between. The CDR3 is 15 amino acids. CDR1 and CDR2 (germline): SGHRS, YFSETQ. The CDR3 loop is CASSSFTDSTYEQYF. The CDR3 region has the DNA TGCGCCAGCAGTTCTTTTACGGACAGTACCTACGAGCAGTACTTC.

The chain carries TRBV10-2 and TRBJ2-4; the D is unclear. V was cut by 6 bases and J by 0 bases, with 12 bases left in between. The germline CDR1 and CDR2 sequences are WSHSY and SAAADI. CDR3 size: 15 residues. The CDR3 is CASRSAELAKNIQYF. The CDR3 coding sequence is TGCGCCAGCAGGTCGGCGGAACTAGCCAAAAACATTCAGTACTTC.

This clonotype was seen at least ten times. The rearrangement links TRBV25-1 to TRBJ2-5; possible D gene TRBD1, 6 bases. V lost 0 bases and J 2 bases, leaving 10 bases between the germline ends. This CDR3 is built from 15 residues. Per the germline V gene, CDR1 is MGHDK and CDR2 is SYGVNS. CDR3 coding DNA: TGTGCCAGCAGTGAATACTTGACAGGACAAGAGACCCAGTACTTC. Protein sequence: CASSEYLTGQETQYF.

This rearrangement joins TRBV20-1 to TRBJ1-5, with D maybe TRBD1 (6 bases). CDR3 length equals 13 residues. Looked up from germline, CDR1 is DFQATT and CDR2 is SNEGSKA (reference sequence). With 6 bases removed from V and 3 bases from J, the gap between germline ends came to 12 bases. CDR3 sequence (DNA): TGCAGTGCGGCTAGACAGGTCAATCAGCCCCAGCATTTT. It specifies CSAARQVNQPQHF.

The chain carries TRBV12-3 or TRBV12-4 and TRBJ1-5; D remains unclear. CDR3 length: 14 amino acids. Trimming took 6 bases from V and 0 from J, leaving 9 bases between them. The DNA of the CDR3 is TGTGCCAGCAGCCATGTATATAGCAATCAGCCCCAGCATTTT. Translating gives CASSHVYSNQPQHF.

V and J are TRBV29-1 and TRBJ2-7; D is unclear. This CDR3 contains 11 residues. Per germline, CDR1 SQVTM and CDR2 ANQGSEA. With 4 bases removed from V and 3 bases from J, the gap between germline ends came to 7 bases. The CDR3: CSVVEFYEQYF. The CDR3 bases are TGCAGCGTTGTGGAGTTCTACGAGCAGTACTTC.

This clonotype was observed at least ten times. The genes are TRBV20-1 and TRBJ1-1; no reliable D call. Looked up from germline, CDR1 is DFQATT and CDR2 is SNEGSKA (reference sequence). Trimming took 7 bases from V and 8 from J, leaving 17 bases between them. This CDR3 is 12 amino acids long. The CDR3 DNA reads as TGCAGTGTTCCGTCCCTCGCCTCGGAAGCTTTCTTT. Residues: CSVPSLASEAFF.

The chain links TRBV7-8 to TRBJ2-7, with TRBD2 matching over 8 bases. Trimming took 1 base from V and 2 from J; bases not matched to a gene: 7. From germline, CDR1 is SGHVS and CDR2 FQNEAQ. CDR3 size: 16 residues. CDR3: CASSLDGLAEAYEQYF. CDR3 in DNA: TGTGCCAGCAGCTTAGATGGACTAGCCGAGGCCTACGAGCAGTACTTC.

The genes are TRBV7-2 and TRBJ2-7; D may correspond to TRBD1 or TRBD2 (6 bases each). The CDR3 is made up of 15 amino acids. Germline V CDR1 and CDR2: SGHTA, FQGNSA. Trimming took off 3 bases at V and 6 bases at J, with 18 bases between the two ends. The CDR3 loop is CASSFGPWGAAEQYF. CDR3 in DNA: TGTGCCAGCAGCTTCGGACCCTGGGGGGCCGCCGAGCAGTACTTC.

The J gene is TRBJ2-3, the V gene TRBV20-1, with 10 bases aligning to TRBD2. Germline V gene data show CDR1 as DFQATT and CDR2 as SNEGSKA (reference sequence). The V and J ends lost 1 base and 1 base, in that order; junction bases with no gene match: 2. The CDR3 loop spans 15 amino acids. The CDR3 spells CSARGSGRGTDTQYF. DNA of the CDR3: TGCAGTGCTAGAGGGAGCGGGAGGGGCACAGATACGCAGTATTTT.

The CDR3 loop is CASSQKHQSYHNEQFF. CDR3 nucleotide sequence: TGTGCCAGCAGCCAAAAGCATCAGAGCTACCACAATGAGCAGTTCTTC. This rearrangement joins TRBV14 to TRBJ2-1; D is ambiguous. The CDR3 loop spans 16 amino acids. Per germline, CDR1 SGHDN and CDR2 FVKESK. V dropped 2 bases and J dropped 5 bases, with 16 bases sitting between them.

This clonotype was counted at least ten times. The V and J genes are TRBV21-1 and TRBJ1-1. TRBV21-1 is designated a pseudogene. The CDR3 totals 14 residues. This CDR3 is CASSNRDGDTEAFF. The CDR3, as DNA: TGTGCCAGCAGCAATAGAGACGGGGACACTGAAGCTTTCTTT.

This clonotype was detected only a few times. The CDR3 DNA reads TGCAGTGCTTCCGGGACTAGCGGGGTAGGGGGAAACATTCAGTACTTC. Its protein product is CSASGTSGVGGNIQYF. The genes are TRBV20-1 and TRBJ2-4, with TRBD2 matching over 13 bases. Germline values: CDR1 DFQATT, CDR2 SNEGSKA (reference sequence). The V segment lost 5 bases and the J segment 6 bases; nucleotides outside the gene matches: 10. This CDR3 is built from 16 residues.

This clonotype was counted many times. The chain combines TRBV7-6 with TRBJ2-1; D unclear. This CDR3 has 13 amino acids. CDR1 and CDR2 (germline): SGHVS, FNYEAQ. The ends were cut back, 2 bases at V and 7 bases at J, with 9 bases in the middle. DNA for the CDR3: TGTGCCAGCAGCTTAAATAAAGGGAATGAGCAGTTCTTC. It translates to CASSLNKGNEQFF.

This chain uses TRBV7-2 with TRBJ2-5; the D is unclear. This CDR3 contains 17 residues. Germline V gene sequence: CDR1 SGHTA, CDR2 FQGNSA. V shed 2 bases and J shed 4 bases, with 20 bases lying between them. CDR3 in DNA: TGTGCCAGCAGCTTAAGCACCGTGAATTTCGCTGGAGAGACCCAGTACTTC. It codes for CASSLSTVNFAGETQYF. Full variable domain (rest looked up from reference TRBV7-2 and TRBJ2-5): GAGVSQSPSNKVTEKGKDVELRCDPISGHTALYWYRQSLGQGLEFLIYFQGNSAPDKSGLPSDRFSAERTGGSVSTLTIQRTQQEDSAVYLCASSLSTVNFAGETQYFGPGTRLLVL.

This chain links TRBV6-6 with TRBJ2-1, with D perhaps TRBD1 (6 bases). Germline-derived CDR1 and CDR2 are MNHNY and SVGAGI (reference sequence). CDR3 length: 13 residues. The V end was cut by 4 bases, the J end by 7 bases, with 11 bases between. Here the CDR3 DNA reads TGTGCCAGCAGTTCTCGGACAGAAAATGAGCAGTTCTTC. Encoded protein: CASSSRTENEQFF.

The chain combines TRBV15 with TRBJ2-3; D unclear. Germline V gene lookup returns CDR1 LNHNV and CDR2 YYDKDF (reference sequence). The CDR3 is 14 residues long. Trimming took 1 base from V and 0 from J, leaving 5 bases between them. In DNA, the CDR3 is TGTGCCACCAGCAGAGGTCTAAGCACAGATACGCAGTATTTT. It codes for CATSRGLSTDTQYF.

The chain uses TRBV4-3 and TRBJ2-3; TRBD2 matches 10 bases. This CDR3 contains 15 residues. After removal of 10 bases from V and 4 bases from J, the junction contained 11 bases not matched to a gene. Germline loops: CDR1 LGHNA, CDR2 YSLEER. The CDR3 is CATSRQAGGADTQYF. In DNA, the CDR3 is TGCGCCACGTCCAGGCAAGCGGGAGGGGCAGATACGCAGTATTTT.

The gene calls are TRBV20-1 and TRBJ2-4; 7 bases align to TRBD2. This CDR3 has 18 amino acids. The V gene's germline CDR1 is DFQATT and CDR2 SNEGSKA (reference sequence). V lost 1 base to trimming and J lost 0 bases; unmatched junction nucleotides: 12. This CDR3 reads CSARGSPGRGEAKNIQYF. CDR3 bases: TGCAGTGCTAGAGGCTCCCCGGGACGGGGGGAAGCCAAAAACATTCAGTACTTC.